This T cell receptor (beta chain) was sequenced for a study of T cells in women clearing cervical HPV infection. Notes on this clone: The read terminates 3 residues before the CDR3 end, so the remaining end is supplied by the germline J gene.

Profiled with immunoSEQ multiplex PCR; TCRdb holds only in-frame clones, not every one. The sample includes 20,000 to 25,000 clones. The trim removed 5 bases at V and 7 bases at J, leaving 11 bases unmatched. This CDR3 is 15 amino acids long. Germline CDR1 MDHEN, CDR2 SYDVKM. The clonotype comes from a woman between 18 and 69 years old with a cervical HPV16 infection that either progressed to CIN3+ or cleared (not recorded which). Sequencing was performed on blood buffy coat. The rearrangement joins TRBV28 to TRBJ1-1, with 9 bases lining up with TRBD1. The part of the CDR3 DNA that was read is TGTGCCAGCAGTGACTCGGGACAGGGAACAGGTGAA. Amino acids: CASSDSGQGTGE. The full CDR3 reads CASSDSGQGTGEAFF.